Here is one TCR beta chain with its context. Antigen: not known. These data belong to a study of beta chain features in type 1 diabetes. V shed 3 bases and J 6 bases; nucleotides not matched to a gene: 9. The length of the CDR3 is 16 residues. Germline CDR1 LNHDA, CDR2 SQIVND (reference sequence). Of the isolated RNA, all was reverse transcribed, and so the sequenced material was expressed TCRB transcripts. The table came from immunoSEQ multiplex PCR; TCRdb's copy has only in-frame clones and leaves some out. The table has about 240,000 clones, about 14% seen once; the top ten hold approximately 0.018%. Points from the study as a whole: Shorter TCRB CDR3s, moderately but significantly so, marked every one of the four CD4+ subsets in Type 1 diabetes patients.

Sequencing used naive CD4+ T cells from blood. The receptor's source is a man aged 30-40 years with type 1 diabetes. The genes are TRBV19 and TRBJ1-1, with TRBD1 matching 11 bases. The CDR3 region has the DNA TGTGCCAGTAGTATTATGTCTAGGGGACAGGGGGCTGAAGCTTTCTTT. It translates to CASSIMSRGQGAEAFF.